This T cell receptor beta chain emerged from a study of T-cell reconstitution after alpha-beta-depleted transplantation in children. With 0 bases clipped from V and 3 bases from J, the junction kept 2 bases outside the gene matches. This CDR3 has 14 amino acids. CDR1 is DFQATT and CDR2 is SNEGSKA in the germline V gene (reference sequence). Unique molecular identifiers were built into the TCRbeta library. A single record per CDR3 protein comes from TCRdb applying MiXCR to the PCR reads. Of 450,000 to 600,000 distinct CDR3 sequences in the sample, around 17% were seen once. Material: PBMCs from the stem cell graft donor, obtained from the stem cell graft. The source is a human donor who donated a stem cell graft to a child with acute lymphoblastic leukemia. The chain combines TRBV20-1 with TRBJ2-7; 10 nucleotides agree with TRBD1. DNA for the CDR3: TGCAGTGCTAGAGACTGGGACAGGGGCTACGAGCAGTACTTC. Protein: CSARDWDRGYEQYF.